This TCR beta chain was sequenced in a study of cytomegalovirus exposure and HLA in healthy donors. The study's findings and limits: Among TCR beta chains of equal frequency, HLA-associated ones were more clonally expanded in a later analysis. It emerged from a later analysis that several of the most significant clusters appeared to be linked to common viral pathogens. The listing of 160 or so TCR beta chains classed them as cytomegalovirus-associated.

PCR involved 60 Vbeta and 13 Jbeta primers. In the study's own analysis: The authors later counted 70 million to 80 million unique TCR beta chains, approximately 12 million of them shared. Data came from immunoSEQ multiplex PCR; TCRdb stores just in-frame clones and leaves some out. V and J calls and clone size follow that table, whereas D and trimming were derived from the DNA. The table records 210,000 or so clones, over 70% of them present only once. The V gene's germline CDR1 is SNHLY and CDR2 FYNNEI. Trimming removed 5 bases from V and 2 bases from J, with 15 bases in between. The length of the CDR3 is 15 residues. Notes on this clone: The target antigen is unknown.

The sequence derives from a boy younger than 10 in good health and CMV-seronegative. The J gene is TRBJ1-2, the V gene TRBV2, with a weak D call TRBD1 (6 bases). The source material was PBMCs. The CDR3 loop is CASSTNRARNYGYTF. Here the CDR3 DNA reads TGTGCCAGCAGTACCAACAGGGCCAGGAACTATGGCTACACCTTC.